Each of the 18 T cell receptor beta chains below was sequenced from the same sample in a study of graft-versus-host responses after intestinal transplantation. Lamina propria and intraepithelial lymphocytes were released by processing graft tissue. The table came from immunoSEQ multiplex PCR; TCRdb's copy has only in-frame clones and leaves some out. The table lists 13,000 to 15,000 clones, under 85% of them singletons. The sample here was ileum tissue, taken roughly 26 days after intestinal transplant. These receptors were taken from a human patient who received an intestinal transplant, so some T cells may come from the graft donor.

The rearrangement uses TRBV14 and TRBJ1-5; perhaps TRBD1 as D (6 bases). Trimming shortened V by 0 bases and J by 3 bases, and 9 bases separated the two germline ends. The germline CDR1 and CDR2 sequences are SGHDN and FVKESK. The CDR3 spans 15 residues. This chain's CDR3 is CASSQEQGNNQPQHF. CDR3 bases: TGTGCCAGCAGCCAAGAACAGGGCAACAATCAGCCCCAGCATTTT. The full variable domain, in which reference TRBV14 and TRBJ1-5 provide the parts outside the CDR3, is EAGVTQFPSHSVIEKGQTVTLRCDPISGHDNLYWYRRVMGKEIKFLLHFVKESKQDESGMPNNRFLAERTGGTYSTLKVQPAELEDSGVYFCASSQEQGNNQPQHFGDGTRLSIL.

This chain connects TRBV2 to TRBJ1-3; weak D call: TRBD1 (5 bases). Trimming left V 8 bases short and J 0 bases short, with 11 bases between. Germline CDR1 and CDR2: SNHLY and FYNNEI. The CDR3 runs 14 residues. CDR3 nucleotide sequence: TGTGCCAGCGGGTGGGGGGTCTCTGGAAACACCATATATTTT. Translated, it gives CASGWGVSGNTIYF.

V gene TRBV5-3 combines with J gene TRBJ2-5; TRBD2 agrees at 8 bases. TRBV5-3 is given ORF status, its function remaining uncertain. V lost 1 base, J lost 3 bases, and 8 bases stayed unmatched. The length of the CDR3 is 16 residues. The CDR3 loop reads CARSLKRSSGEETQYF. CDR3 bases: TGTGCCAGAAGCTTGAAGAGGAGTAGCGGGGAAGAGACCCAGTACTTC.

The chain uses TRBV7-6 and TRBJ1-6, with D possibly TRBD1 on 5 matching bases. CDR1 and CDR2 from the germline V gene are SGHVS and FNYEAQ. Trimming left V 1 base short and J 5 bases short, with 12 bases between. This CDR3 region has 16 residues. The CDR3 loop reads CASSLGRGKNNSPLHF. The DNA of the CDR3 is TGTGCCAGCAGCTTAGGGCGGGGGAAAAATAATTCACCCCTCCACTTT. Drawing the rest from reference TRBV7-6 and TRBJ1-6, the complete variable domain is GAGVSQSPRYKVTKRGQDVALRCDPISGHVSLYWYRQALGQGPEFLTYFNYEAQQDKSGLPNDRFSAERPEGSISTLTIQRTEQRDSAMYRCASSLGRGKNNSPLHFGNGTRLTVT.

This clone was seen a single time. The CDR3 region has the DNA TGTGCCAGCAGTGGCAGACTCAGCAATCAGCCCCAGCATTTT. Protein: CASSGRLSNQPQHF. The chain couples TRBV2 to TRBJ1-5, with unresolved D. This CDR3 has 14 amino acids. Trimming cost V 4 bases and J 1 base, with 8 bases left between them. Germline loops: CDR1 SNHLY, CDR2 FYNNEI.

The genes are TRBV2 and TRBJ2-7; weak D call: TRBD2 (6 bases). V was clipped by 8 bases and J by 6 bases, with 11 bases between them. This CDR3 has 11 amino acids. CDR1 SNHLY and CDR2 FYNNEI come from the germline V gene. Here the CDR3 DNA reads TGTGCCAGCTTTGGGGGGACCGAGCAGTACTTC. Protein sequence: CASFGGTEQYF.

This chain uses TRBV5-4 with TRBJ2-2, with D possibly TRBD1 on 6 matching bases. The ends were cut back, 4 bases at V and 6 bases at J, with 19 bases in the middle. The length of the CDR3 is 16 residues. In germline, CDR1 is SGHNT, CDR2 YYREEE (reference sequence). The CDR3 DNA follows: TGTGCCAGCAGCGTTACAGGGAAAATTAGGGCCGGGGAGCTGTTTTTT. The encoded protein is CASSVTGKIRAGELFF.

Written as DNA, the CDR3 is TGTGCCAGCAGCTCGCGACAGGCCTATGGCTACACCTTC. Residues: CASSSRQAYGYTF. The chain carries TRBV7-2 and TRBJ1-2; tentatively, D is TRBD1 (6 bases). The CDR3 spans 13 residues. Trimming stripped 4 bases from V and 4 bases from J, with 10 bases between. Germline V lookup: CDR1 SGHTA, CDR2 FQGNSA. The full variable domain, rest sourced from reference TRBV7-2 and TRBJ1-2, is GAGVSQSPSNKVTEKGKDVELRCDPISGHTALYWYRQSLGQGLEFLIYFQGNSAPDKSGLPSDRFSAERTGGSVSTLTIQRTQQEDSAVYLCASSSRQAYGYTFGSGTRLTVV.

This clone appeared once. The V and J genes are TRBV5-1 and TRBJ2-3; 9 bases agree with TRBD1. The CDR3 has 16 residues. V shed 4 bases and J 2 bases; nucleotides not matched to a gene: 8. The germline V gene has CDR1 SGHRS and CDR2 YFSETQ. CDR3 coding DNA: TGCGCCAGCAGCGAAACCGGGACAGGGTACACAGATACGCAGTATTTT. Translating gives CASSETGTGYTDTQYF.

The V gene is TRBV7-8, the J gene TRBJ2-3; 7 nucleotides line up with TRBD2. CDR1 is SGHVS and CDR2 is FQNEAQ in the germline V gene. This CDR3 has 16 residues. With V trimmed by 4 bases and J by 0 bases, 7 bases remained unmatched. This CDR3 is CASSSYLAASTDTQYF. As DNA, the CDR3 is TGTGCCAGCAGCTCCTATCTAGCGGCTAGCACAGATACGCAGTATTTT.

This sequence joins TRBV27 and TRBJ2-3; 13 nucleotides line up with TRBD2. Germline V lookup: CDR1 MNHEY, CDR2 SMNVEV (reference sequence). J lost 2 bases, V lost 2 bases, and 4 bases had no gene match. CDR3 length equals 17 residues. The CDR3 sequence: CASSLGLAGVHTDTQYF. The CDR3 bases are TGTGCCAGCAGTTTAGGACTAGCGGGGGTTCACACAGATACGCAGTATTTT.

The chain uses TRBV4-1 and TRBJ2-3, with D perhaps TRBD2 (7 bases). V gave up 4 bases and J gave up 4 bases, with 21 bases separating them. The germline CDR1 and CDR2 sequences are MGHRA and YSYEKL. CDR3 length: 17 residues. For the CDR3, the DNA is TGCGCCAGCAGCCTCGGGCGAGGGGGGGCGGGTGCAGATACGCAGTATTTT. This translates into CASSLGRGGAGADTQYF.

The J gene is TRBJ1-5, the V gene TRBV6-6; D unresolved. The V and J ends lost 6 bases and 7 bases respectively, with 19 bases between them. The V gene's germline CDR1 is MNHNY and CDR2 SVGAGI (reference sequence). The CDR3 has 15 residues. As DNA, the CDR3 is TGTGCCAGCAGCAAAGAAGGAGAACCGTACCAGCCCCAGCATTTT. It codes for CASSKEGEPYQPQHF.

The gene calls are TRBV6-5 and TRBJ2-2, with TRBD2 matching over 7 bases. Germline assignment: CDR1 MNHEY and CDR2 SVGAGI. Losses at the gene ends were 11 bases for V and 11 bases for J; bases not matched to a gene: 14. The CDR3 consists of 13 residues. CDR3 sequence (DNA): TGTGCCTCCCCGGGCGGGGGTTGCACCGAGCTGTTTTTT. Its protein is CASPGGGCTELFF.

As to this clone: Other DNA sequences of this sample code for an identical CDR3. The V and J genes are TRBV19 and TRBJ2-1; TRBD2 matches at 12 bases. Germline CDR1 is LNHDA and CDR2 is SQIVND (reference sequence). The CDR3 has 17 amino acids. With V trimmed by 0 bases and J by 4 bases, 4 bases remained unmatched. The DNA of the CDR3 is TGTGCCAGTAGTATAGATCTAGCGGGGGGGAGGTACAATGAGCAGTTCTTC. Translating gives CASSIDLAGGRYNEQFF.

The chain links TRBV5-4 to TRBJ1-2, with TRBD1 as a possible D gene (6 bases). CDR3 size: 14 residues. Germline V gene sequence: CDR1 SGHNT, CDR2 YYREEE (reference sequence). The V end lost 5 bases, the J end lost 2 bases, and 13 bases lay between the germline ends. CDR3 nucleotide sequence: TGTGCCAGCAGTCCAGGGGCAGACAACTATGGCTACACCTTC. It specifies CASSPGADNYGYTF.

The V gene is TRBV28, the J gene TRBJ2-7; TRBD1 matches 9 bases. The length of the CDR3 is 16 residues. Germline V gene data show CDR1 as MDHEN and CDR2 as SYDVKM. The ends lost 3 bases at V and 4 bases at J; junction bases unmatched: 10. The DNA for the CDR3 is TGTGCCAGCAGTTTGGTGGGACAGGGACCAGAGTACGAGCAGTACGTC. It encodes CASSLVGQGPEYEQYV.

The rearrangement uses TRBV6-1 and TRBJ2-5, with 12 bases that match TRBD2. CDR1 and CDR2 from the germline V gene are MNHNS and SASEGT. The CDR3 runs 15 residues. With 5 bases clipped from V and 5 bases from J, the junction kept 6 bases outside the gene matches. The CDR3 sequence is CASSTSGGPGETQYF. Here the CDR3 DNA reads TGTGCCAGCAGTACTAGCGGGGGGCCAGGGGAGACCCAGTACTTC.